This passage covers 15 T cell receptor beta chains from one sample sequenced in a study of T-cell memory formation after mild COVID-19. TCRdb fed the 5' RACE reads into MiXCR, producing one record per CDR3 protein. The data show approximately 430,000 distinct CDR3 sequences, about a quarter seen once. The sample taken for sequencing was PBMCs or a T cell subset sorted from them (not recorded which). Receptors were obtained from an adult woman who had mild COVID-19 (a few samples of this study predate the infection). Cell type and time point are not known.

As DNA, the CDR3 is TGTGCCACCCGGGACCTCATCAATACGCAGTATTTT. This gives the protein CATRDLINTQYF. This chain links TRBV24-1 with TRBJ2-3, with D perhaps given as TRBD1 or TRBD2 (5 bases each). Germline CDR1 and CDR2: KGHDR and SFDVKD. The CDR3 runs 12 residues. Trimming stripped 9 bases from V and 7 bases from J, with 13 bases between.

In this sample, this clonotype turned up once. V usage is TRBV13 and J usage is TRBJ2-7; D might be TRBD1 (5 bases). The length of the CDR3 is 14 residues. V lost 0 bases, J lost 6 bases, and 12 bases lay in between. Looked up from germline, CDR1 is PRHDT and CDR2 is FYEKMQ (reference sequence). DNA for the CDR3: TGTGCCAGCAGCTTAGGAAGGGGTGACATCGAGCAGTACTTC. Protein: CASSLGRGDIEQYF. The variable domain in full, completed from reference TRBV13 and TRBJ2-7, reads AAGVIQSPRHLIKEKRETATLKCYPIPRHDTVYWYQQGPGQDPQFLISFYEKMQSDKGSIPDRFSAQQFSDYHSELNMSSLELGDSALYFCASSLGRGDIEQYFGPGTRLTVT.

On this clonotype itself: A much larger clone differs from this one at a single base, so this may be a read error. The genes are TRBV7-2 and TRBJ2-1, with TRBD2 matching 11 bases. Germline V gene sequence: CDR1 SGHTA, CDR2 FQGNSA. The length of the CDR3 is 13 residues. Trimming at V came to 5 bases and at J to 8 bases, leaving 2 bases not matched to a gene. CDR3 sequence (DNA): TGTACCAGCAGCGCTAGCGGGAGGTATGAGCAGTTCTTC. This gives the protein CTSSASGRYEQFF.

This clonotype has a count of ten or more. This chain joins TRBV20-1 and TRBJ2-1; TRBD2 is a possible D gene (5 bases). This CDR3 spans 17 amino acids. Germline V CDR1 and CDR2: DFQATT, SNEGSKA (reference sequence). Trimming cost V 2 bases and J 3 bases, with 20 bases left between them. The CDR3 loop reads CSARSSAEVDHYNEQFF. The CDR3 nucleotides are TGCAGTGCTAGATCCTCAGCGGAGGTCGACCACTACAATGAGCAGTTCTTC.

The chain uses TRBV20-1 and TRBJ2-7, with D possibly TRBD1 on 6 matching bases. Germline V gene lookup returns CDR1 DFQATT and CDR2 SNEGSKA (reference sequence). V was shortened by 5 bases and J by 1 base, with 12 bases between the two germline ends. The CDR3 is 13 residues long. CDR3: CSARTADSYEQYF. Written as DNA, the CDR3 is TGCAGTGCTCGGACAGCTGATTCCTACGAGCAGTACTTC.

In its sample, this clonotype was seen a few times. The rearrangement joins TRBV24-1 to TRBJ2-7, with 7 bases that match TRBD1. V lost 3 bases and J lost 5; bases outside the gene matches: 6. The CDR3 runs 14 residues. Germline loops: CDR1 KGHDR, CDR2 SFDVKD. CDR3 residues: CATSDTRGSNEQYF. The CDR3 nucleotides read TGTGCCACCAGTGATACCAGGGGGAGCAACGAGCAGTACTTC.

This chain connects TRBV4-2 to TRBJ2-1; 8 bases line up with TRBD1. CDR3 length: 16 residues. V was pared by 0 bases and J by 1 base, with 2 bases of the junction left unmatched. Germline CDR1 is LGHNA and CDR2 is YNFKEQ. The CDR3 here is CASSQERTGSYNEQFF. For the CDR3, the DNA is TGTGCCAGCAGCCAAGAACGGACAGGGTCCTACAATGAGCAGTTCTTC.

The sample holds many counts of this clonotype. The chain links TRBV12-3 or TRBV12-4 to TRBJ1-1; the D gene is possibly TRBD1 (5 bases). V lost 6 bases and J 4 bases, leaving 12 bases between the germline ends. The CDR3 is made up of 13 amino acids. DNA for the CDR3: TGTGCCAGCAGCCTGGGGGGGGGCACTGAAGCTTTCTTT. Protein: CASSLGGGTEAFF.

This clonotype has just one count. J is TRBJ2-2 and V is TRBV11-2; 8 bases match TRBD2. The CDR3 spans 16 residues. From germline, CDR1 is SGHAT and CDR2 FQNNGV. The V gene end was trimmed by 0 bases and the J gene end by 8 bases; junction bases not matched to a gene: 8. CDR3 in DNA: TGTGCCAGCAGCTTAGACTCCGGACTAGCTGTGGGGGAGCTGTTTTTT. Its protein product is CASSLDSGLAVGELFF.

This clonotype was detected a few times. J is TRBJ1-2 and V is TRBV6-5, with D maybe TRBD1 (5 bases). The CDR3 runs to 13 residues. The V end lost 0 bases, the J end lost 8 bases, and 10 bases lay between the germline ends. The germline V gene has CDR1 MNHEY and CDR2 SVGAGI. The CDR3 region has the DNA TGTGCCAGCAGTTACTCTCCGGGGCGCGGCTACACCTTC. Protein product: CASSYSPGRGYTF.

This chain links TRBV7-2 with TRBJ2-1; 9 bases fit TRBD2. This CDR3 comprises 20 residues. Germline V gene data show CDR1 as SGHTA and CDR2 as FQGNSA. Trimming cost V 1 base and J 4 bases; bases outside gene matches: 17. Here the CDR3 DNA reads TGTGCCAGCAGCTTAGTTGGCGGGGGGGTCAATGCACGACAATACAATGAGCAGTTCTTC. The encoded protein is CASSLVGGGVNARQYNEQFF.

In this sample, this clonotype turned up a few times. The rearrangement joins TRBV19 to TRBJ2-7, with TRBD1 matching over 10 bases. The CDR3 has 14 residues. With V trimmed by 6 bases and J by 6 bases, 8 bases remained unmatched. Germline-derived CDR1 and CDR2 are LNHDA and SQIVND (reference sequence). CDR3 nucleotides: TGTGCCAGTAGAAACCGGGACAGGGGAGGCGAGCAGTACTTC. Protein: CASRNRDRGGEQYF.

The CDR3 sequence: CATRRGTGGYQPQHF. The DNA for the CDR3 is TGTGCCACCAGGCGCGGGACAGGGGGCTATCAGCCCCAGCATTTT. The chain couples TRBV15 to TRBJ1-5; 12 bases agree with TRBD1. Germline lookup yields CDR1 LNHNV and CDR2 YYDKDF (reference sequence). With 6 bases clipped from V and 5 bases from J, the junction kept 5 bases outside the gene matches. This CDR3 has 15 amino acids. The full variable domain, in which reference TRBV15 and TRBJ1-5 provide the parts outside the CDR3, is DAMVIQNPRYQVTQFGKPVTLSCSQTLNHNVMYWYQQKSSQAPKLLFHYYDKDFNNEADTPDNFQSRRPNTSFCFLDIRSPGLGDTAMYLCATRRGTGGYQPQHFGDGTRLSIL.

V and J are TRBV4-1 and TRBJ2-4; tentatively, D is TRBD1 (6 bases). The V gene's germline CDR1 is MGHRA and CDR2 YSYEKL. V lost 4 bases and J lost 5, with 15 bases in between. This CDR3 has 15 amino acids. The CDR3 is CASSPSFTGQNIQYF. CDR3 coding DNA: TGCGCCAGCAGCCCGTCATTTACAGGGCAAAACATTCAGTACTTC.

This clonotype was counted ten times or more. The CDR3 loop reads CASSQSSEQYF. Written as DNA, the CDR3 is TGTGCCAGCAGCCAGTCGTCCGAGCAGTACTTC. V and J are TRBV3-1 and TRBJ2-7; no clear D gene. CDR3 length: 11 residues. V lost 3 bases and J 6 bases, leaving 6 bases between the germline ends. CDR1 is LGHDT and CDR2 is YNNKEL in the germline V gene (reference sequence).